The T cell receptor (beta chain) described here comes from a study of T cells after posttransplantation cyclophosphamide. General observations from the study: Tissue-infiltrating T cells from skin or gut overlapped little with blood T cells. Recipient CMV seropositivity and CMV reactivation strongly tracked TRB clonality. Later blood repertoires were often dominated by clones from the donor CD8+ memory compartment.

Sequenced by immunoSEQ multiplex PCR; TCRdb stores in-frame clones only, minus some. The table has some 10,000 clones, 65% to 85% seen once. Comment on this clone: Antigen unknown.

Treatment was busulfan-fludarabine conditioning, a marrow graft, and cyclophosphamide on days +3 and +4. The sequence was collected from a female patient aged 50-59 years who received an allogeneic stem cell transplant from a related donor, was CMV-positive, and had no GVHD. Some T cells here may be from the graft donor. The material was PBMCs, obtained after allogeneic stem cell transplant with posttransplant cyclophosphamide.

In DNA, the CDR3 is TGCAGTGCCAACGGGATTGAAGCTTTCTTT. This gives the protein CSANGIEAFF. V and J are TRBV20-1 and TRBJ1-1; D is unclear. The CDR3 has 10 residues. The V end was cut by 6 bases, the J end by 7 bases, with 9 bases between. Per germline, CDR1 DFQATT and CDR2 SNEGSKA (reference sequence).